The present entry profiles one T cell receptor beta chain with its context. This clonotype has ten or more counts. No cognate antigen has been identified for it. It has no much larger one-base neighbor in the sample; base qualities were not kept. To synthesize cDNA, template-switch 5'RACE was performed with a primer carrying a 10-nucleotide random unique molecular identifier so that each TCR transcript was tagged. Every sequencing run yielded over 190 million TCR-beta sequences covering 15-18 subjects. The RNeasy kit was used to extract total RNA. The KAPA Real-time Library Amplification kit was used to amplify TCR-beta VDJ regions with primers for the TCR constant region and the 5'RACE anchor. A first PCR added sample indexes and Illumina adaptors, and a second PCR then raised library yield. The roughly 650 bp TCR product was size-selected on a 2% E-gel SizeSelection system after Ampure bead purification. Before pooling, library quality was assessed on a Bioanalyzer, concentration was determined with Qubit, and library quantification was performed with the Kapa Library Quantification kit. Libraries were sequenced paired-end 2 x 150 bp on an Illumina HiSeq 2500. To increase sequence diversity, about 25-31% phiX was spiked into each library pool. For the original study's pipeline: The UMI-based MiGEC pipeline processed quality-filtered reads and removed over 85% of raw TCR sequences during error correction. IMGT germline references were used for aligning VDJ genes, and each clonotype was defined as a unique CDR3 amino acid sequence together with its V-J genes. Clonal expansion, Shannon diversity, and CDR3 relatedness (CalcPairwiseDistances, ClusterSamples) were evaluated with VDJtools, and phylogenetic trees were built with CLCbio workbench. Using coefficient-of-variation modelling across technical triplicates, the study counted a clone as expanded if it had at least 8 unique UMIs. The public reads were run again by TCRdb, first through fastp at Q25 and then through MiXCR, and only productive beta chains were kept. All rows with the same CDR3 protein become a single entry with the most common DNA and genes. The V and J calls follow TCRdb's processing rather than the paper's. The sample table records roughly 75,000 distinct CDR3 sequences; roughly 13% of these occur just once. The ten biggest clones cover roughly 4.5% of the sample.

What this sample's time point label stands for: longitudinal time-point 1 (baseline). For unsorted PBMC libraries, 2 million PBMCs were used after storage in RNAlater at -80 degrees C until RNA extraction. Peripheral blood was subjected to Ficoll-Hypaque density gradient centrifugation to isolate PBMCs, which were then cryopreserved in liquid nitrogen. Trimming takes 0 bases from V and 1 base from J, and the germline ends sit 13 bases apart. From the cysteine up to the phenylalanine, the CDR3 has a length of 17 residues. Kept here is only the CDR3 DNA, which spans 51 bases and is read in frame from base 1. CDR1 and CDR2, looked up from the germline V gene, are MGHRA and YSYEKL. The sample originates from a study of neurological immune-mediated disorders (dated by TCRdb to the late 2010s). Broadly, across the study: Peripheral blood TCR-beta repertoires from HTLV-I-associated myelopathy (HAM/TSP) patients, multiple sclerosis patients and healthy controls were compared by UMI-based sequencing. Longitudinal HAM/TSP and healthy donors were sampled at 3 time-points each (about 3-45 month intervals). The 90 to 110 TCR-beta libraries included longitudinal samples, technical triplicates and paired sorted CD4+ and CD8+ T-cell subsets alongside PBMC samples. The cohort included approximately 70 subjects: some 14 with HAM/TSP, about 34 with multiple sclerosis, and 20 healthy controls. Results and caveats for the whole study, not just this receptor: No identical CDR3 amino acid sequences were shared among expanded clones across subjects, suggesting private TCR-beta repertoires in all groups. The highest TCR clonal expansion was observed in HAM/TSP patients, whereas the lowest was observed in MS patients, even when compared with healthy controls.

The sample was PBMCs. The rearrangement joined TRBV4-1 to TRBJ1-5; TRBD1 might be the D gene, on 6 matching bases. The sequence was collected from a female donor with HTLV-1-associated myelopathy (HAM/TSP). CDR3 sequence: CASSQETGGGSNQPQHF. The sequenced DNA: TGCGCCAGCAGCCAAGAGACCGGGGGCGGGAGCAATCAGCCCCAGCATTTT.